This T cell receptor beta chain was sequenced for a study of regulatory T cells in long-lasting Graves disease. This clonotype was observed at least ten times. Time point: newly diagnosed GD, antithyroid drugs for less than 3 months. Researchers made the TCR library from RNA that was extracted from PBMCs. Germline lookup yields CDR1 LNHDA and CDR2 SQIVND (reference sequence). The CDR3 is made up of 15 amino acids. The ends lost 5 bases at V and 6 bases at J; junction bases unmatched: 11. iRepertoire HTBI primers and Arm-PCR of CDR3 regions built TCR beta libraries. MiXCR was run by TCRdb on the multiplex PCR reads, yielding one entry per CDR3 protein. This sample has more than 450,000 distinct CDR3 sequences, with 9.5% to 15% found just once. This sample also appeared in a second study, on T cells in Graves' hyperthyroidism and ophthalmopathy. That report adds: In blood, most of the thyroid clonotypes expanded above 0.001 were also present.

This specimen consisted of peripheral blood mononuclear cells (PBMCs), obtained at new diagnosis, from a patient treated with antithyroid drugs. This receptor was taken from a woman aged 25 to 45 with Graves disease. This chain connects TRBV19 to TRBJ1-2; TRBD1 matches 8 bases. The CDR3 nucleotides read TGTGCCAGTAGTCCCTTGGACAGGGTTGGCCATGGCTACACCTTC. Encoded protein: CASSPLDRVGHGYTF. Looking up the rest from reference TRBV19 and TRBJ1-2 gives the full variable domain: DGGITQSPKYLFRKEGQNVTLSCEQNLNHDAMYWYRQDPGQGLRLIYYSQIVNDFQKGDIAEGYSVSREKKESFPLTVTSAQKNPTAFYLCASSPLDRVGHGYTFGSGTRLTVV.